The 3 T cell receptor beta chains below were found in one sample sequenced in a study of T-cell reconstitution after alpha-beta-depleted transplantation in children. The library targeted TCRbeta and was prepared with unique molecular identifiers. MiXCR, run by TCRdb on the PCR reads, gives a single entry per CDR3 protein. The sample yields some 220,000 distinct CDR3 sequences, roughly 9% seen once. This specimen consisted of PBMCs from the stem cell graft donor, obtained from the stem cell graft. Every receptor here comes from a human donor who donated a stem cell graft to a child with acute lymphoblastic leukemia.

At least ten counts were recorded for this clonotype. The rearrangement joins TRBV4-3 to TRBJ2-2; D assignment may be TRBD1 or TRBD2 (7 bases each). V was clipped by 2 bases and J by 4 bases, with 17 bases between them. Germline CDR1 and CDR2: LGHNA and YSLEER. The CDR3 has 17 amino acids. The DNA of the CDR3 is TGCGCCAGCAGCCAATCACCCCCAGGGGGGGTCACCGGGGAGCTGTTTTTT. It codes for CASSQSPPGGVTGELFF.

This clonotype was picked up many times. A junction boundary mismatches the germline segment, possibly from a read error. CDR3 nucleotides: TGTGCCAGCAGTTTGGGGGGCTCCTACAATGAGCAGTTCTTC. Its protein product is CASSLGGSYNEQFF. The chain uses TRBV5-1 and TRBJ2-1; a possible D gene is TRBD2 (6 bases). The CDR3 extends over 14 amino acids. From germline, CDR1 is SGHRS and CDR2 YFSETQ.

This clonotype has just a few counts. The J gene is TRBJ2-3, the V gene TRBV5-1; 9 bases map to TRBD1. V lost 0 bases and J lost 6; bases outside the gene matches: 5. Germline V gene sequence: CDR1 SGHRS, CDR2 YFSETQ. The CDR3 loop spans 15 amino acids. CDR3: CASSLAGTGRDTQYF. The CDR3 DNA is TGCGCCAGCAGCTTGGCCGGGACAGGGAGGGATACGCAGTATTTT.